The sequence of this T cell receptor (beta chain) was determined in a study of blood T cell repertoires in COVID-19. V shed 3 bases and J shed 8 bases, with 19 bases lying between them. Germline CDR1 reads SEHNR; CDR2 reads FQNEAQ (reference sequence). The CDR3 extends over 15 amino acids. Authors' processing steps: Amplification from reference gene primers served as the basis for estimated nucleated cell counts. This table comes from immunoSEQ multiplex PCR, and its TCRdb copy is limited to in-frame clones, with some not included. V, J and clone size reflect that table, while D and trimming were determined from the DNA. The profile covers approximately 170,000 clones, with roughly 84% appearing a single time and approximately 11% taken by the ten largest.

The rearrangement links TRBV7-9 to TRBJ1-2; D is unclear. This TCR derives from a man between 70 and 80 years old with active or convalescent COVID-19. The sample taken for sequencing was peripheral blood. CDR3 bases: TGTGCCAGCAGCTTTCTTAGGAGGCAACCTATGGGCTACACCTTC. Encoded protein: CASSFLRRQPMGYTF.